The 2 T cell receptor beta chains listed next were all sequenced from one sample in a study of blood T cell repertoires in COVID-19. Sequencing used immunoSEQ multiplex PCR; TCRdb keeps in-frame clones, though not all of them. The profile shows under 300,000 clones, roughly 88% of them singletons. Sequencing was carried out using peripheral blood. The receptors come from a woman in her thirties or forties who had recovered from COVID-19.

V is TRBV30 and J is TRBJ1-4, with D maybe TRBD1 (5 bases). This CDR3 contains 15 residues. The V gene lost 0 bases and the J gene lost 8 bases, with 16 bases spanning the gap. The germline V gene has CDR1 GTSNPN and CDR2 SVGIG (reference sequence). The CDR3 region is CAWSVIYYGGEKLFF. The DNA for the CDR3 is TGTGCCTGGAGTGTTATATACTACGGGGGGGAAAAACTGTTTTTT.

The chain couples TRBV7-9 to TRBJ2-1, with 8 bases aligning to TRBD1. The CDR3 length is 15 residues. V shed 0 bases and J 8 bases; nucleotides not matched to a gene: 6. Germline lookup yields CDR1 SEHNR and CDR2 FQNEAQ (reference sequence). The CDR3 DNA sequence: TGTGCCAGCAGCTTAGCGCCAGGGGGCGTCTATGAGCAGTTCTTC. This gives the protein CASSLAPGGVYEQFF.